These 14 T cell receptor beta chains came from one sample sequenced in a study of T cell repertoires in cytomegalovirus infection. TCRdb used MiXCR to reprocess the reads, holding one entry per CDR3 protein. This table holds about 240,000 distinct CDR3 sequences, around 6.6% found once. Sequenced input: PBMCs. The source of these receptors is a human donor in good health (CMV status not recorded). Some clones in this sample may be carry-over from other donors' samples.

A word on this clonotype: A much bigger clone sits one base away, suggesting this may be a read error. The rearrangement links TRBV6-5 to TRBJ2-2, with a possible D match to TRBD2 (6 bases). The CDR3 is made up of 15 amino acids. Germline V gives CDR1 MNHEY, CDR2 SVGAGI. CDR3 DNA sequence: TGTGCCAGCAGACTGTCGCTAGCGAACACCGTGGAGCTGTTTTTT. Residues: CASRLSLANTVELFF.

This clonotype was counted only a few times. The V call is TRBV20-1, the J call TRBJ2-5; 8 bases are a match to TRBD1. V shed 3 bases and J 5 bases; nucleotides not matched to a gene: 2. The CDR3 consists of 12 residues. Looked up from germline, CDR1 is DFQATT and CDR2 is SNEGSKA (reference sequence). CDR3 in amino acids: CSARDRVETQYF. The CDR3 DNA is TGCAGTGCTAGGGACAGGGTGGAGACCCAGTACTTC.

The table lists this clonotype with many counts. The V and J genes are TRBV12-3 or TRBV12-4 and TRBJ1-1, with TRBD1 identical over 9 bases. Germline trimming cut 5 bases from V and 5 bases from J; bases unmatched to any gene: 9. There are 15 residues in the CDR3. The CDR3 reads CASSTGTGTRTEAFF. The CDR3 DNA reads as TGTGCCAGCAGTACCGGGACAGGGACGAGGACTGAAGCTTTCTTT.

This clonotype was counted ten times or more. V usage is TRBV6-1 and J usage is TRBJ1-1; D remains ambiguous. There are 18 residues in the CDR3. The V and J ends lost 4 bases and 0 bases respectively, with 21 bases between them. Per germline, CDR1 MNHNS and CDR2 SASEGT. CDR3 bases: TGTGCCAGCAGTGCTGGTTGGTACAGCAGCTCTATGAACACTGAAGCTTTCTTT. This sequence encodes CASSAGWYSSSMNTEAFF.

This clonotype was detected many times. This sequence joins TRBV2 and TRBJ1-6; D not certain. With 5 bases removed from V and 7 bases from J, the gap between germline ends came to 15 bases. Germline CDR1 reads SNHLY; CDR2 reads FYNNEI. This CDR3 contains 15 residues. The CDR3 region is CASSLERAENSPLHF. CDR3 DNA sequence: TGTGCCAGCAGTCTAGAGAGGGCAGAGAATTCACCCCTCCACTTT.

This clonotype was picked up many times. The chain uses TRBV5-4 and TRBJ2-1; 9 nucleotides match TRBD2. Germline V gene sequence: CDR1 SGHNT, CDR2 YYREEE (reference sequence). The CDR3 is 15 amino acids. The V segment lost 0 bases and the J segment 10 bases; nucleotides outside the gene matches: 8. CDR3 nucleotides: TGTGCCAGCAGCTTGGGGCGGGGGGGCCGAAACGAGCAGTTCTTC. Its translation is CASSLGRGGRNEQFF.

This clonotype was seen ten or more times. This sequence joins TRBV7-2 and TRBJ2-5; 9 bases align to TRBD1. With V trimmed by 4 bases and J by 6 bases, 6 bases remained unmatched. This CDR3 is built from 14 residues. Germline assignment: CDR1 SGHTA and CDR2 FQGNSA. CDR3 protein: CASSSKDRGKTQYF. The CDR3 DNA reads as TGTGCCAGCAGCTCCAAGGACAGGGGCAAGACCCAGTACTTC.

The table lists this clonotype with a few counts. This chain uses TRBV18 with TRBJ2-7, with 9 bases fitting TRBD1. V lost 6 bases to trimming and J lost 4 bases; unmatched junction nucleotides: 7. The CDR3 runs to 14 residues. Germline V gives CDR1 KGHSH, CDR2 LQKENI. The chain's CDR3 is CASSSGTGYYEQYF. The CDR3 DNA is TGTGCCAGCTCCTCCGGGACAGGGTATTACGAGCAGTACTTC.

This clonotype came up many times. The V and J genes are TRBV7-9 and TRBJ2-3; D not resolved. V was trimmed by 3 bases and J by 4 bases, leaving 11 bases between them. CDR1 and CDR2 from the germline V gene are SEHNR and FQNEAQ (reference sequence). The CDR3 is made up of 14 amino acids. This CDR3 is CASSLLGSADTQYF. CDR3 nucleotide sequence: TGTGCCAGCAGCTTGTTGGGAAGCGCAGATACGCAGTATTTT.

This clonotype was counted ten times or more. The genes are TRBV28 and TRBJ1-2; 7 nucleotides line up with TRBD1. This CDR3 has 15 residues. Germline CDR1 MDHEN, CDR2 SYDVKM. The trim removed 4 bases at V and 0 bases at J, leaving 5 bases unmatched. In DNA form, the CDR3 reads TGTGCCAGCAGTTCGCCACAGGGGTCTAACTATGGCTACACCTTC. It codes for CASSSPQGSNYGYTF.

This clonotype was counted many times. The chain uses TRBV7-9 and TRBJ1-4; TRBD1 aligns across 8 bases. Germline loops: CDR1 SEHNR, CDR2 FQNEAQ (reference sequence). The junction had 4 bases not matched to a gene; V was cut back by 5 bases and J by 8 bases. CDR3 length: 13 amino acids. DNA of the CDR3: TGTGCCAGCAGCGTGGACAGGGACGAAAAACTGTTTTTT. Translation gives CASSVDRDEKLFF.

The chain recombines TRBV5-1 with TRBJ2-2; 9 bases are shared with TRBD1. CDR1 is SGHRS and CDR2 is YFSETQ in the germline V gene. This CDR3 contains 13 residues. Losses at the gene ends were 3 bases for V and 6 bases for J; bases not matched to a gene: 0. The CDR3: CASSWDRAGELFF. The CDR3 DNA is TGCGCCAGCAGCTGGGACAGGGCCGGGGAGCTGTTTTTT.

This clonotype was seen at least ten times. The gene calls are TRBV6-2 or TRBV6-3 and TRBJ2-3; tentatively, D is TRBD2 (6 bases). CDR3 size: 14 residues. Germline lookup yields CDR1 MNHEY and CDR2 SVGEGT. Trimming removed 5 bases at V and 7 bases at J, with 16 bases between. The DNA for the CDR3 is TGTGCCAGCAGTCTCGGGACTCCCCCCAATACGCAGTATTTT. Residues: CASSLGTPPNTQYF.

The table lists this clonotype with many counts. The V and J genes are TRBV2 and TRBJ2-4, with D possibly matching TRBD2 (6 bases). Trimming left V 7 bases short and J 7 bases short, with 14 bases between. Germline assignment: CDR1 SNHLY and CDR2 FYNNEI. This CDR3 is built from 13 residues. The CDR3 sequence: CASTLAEGNIQYF. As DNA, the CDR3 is TGTGCCAGCACCTTAGCGGAGGGGAACATTCAGTACTTC.